This T cell receptor beta chain was observed in a study of technical replicates of blood from a few donors. The repertoire was sequenced with immunoSEQ multiplex PCR; TCRdb's copy has only in-frame clones and lacks some. The sample consists of 53,000 or so clones, about 86% of them appearing once. V was cut by 1 base and J by 1 base, with 11 bases left in between. The CDR3 runs 15 residues. Germline loops: CDR1 SGHRS, CDR2 YFSETQ. This sequence originates from a human donor in good health. Some clones in this sample may be carry-over from other donors' samples. Sample: PBMCs. The chain is built from TRBV5-1 and TRBJ1-1; D may be TRBD1 (5 bases). The CDR3 DNA reads TGCGCCAGCAGCTTGTACGGGGGAGGGAACACTGAAGCTTTCTTT. Translating gives CASSLYGGGNTEAFF. The entire variable domain, with the rest obtained from reference TRBV5-1 and TRBJ1-1, is as follows: KAGVTQTPRYLIKTRGQQVTLSCSPISGHRSVSWYQQTPGQGLQFLFEYFSETQRNKGNFPGRFSGRQFSNSRSEMNVSTLELGDSALYLCASSLYGGGNTEAFFGQGTRLTVV.